This entry features one T cell receptor beta chain sequence. No antigen is known for it. Assay used: immunoSEQ multiplex PCR; TCRdb lists only in-frame clones, some missing. Of about 95,000 clones listed, about 85% were seen once; the top ten hold 3.5% to 4%. The data stem from a study of OX40 agonist ivuxolimab in advanced cancers. Losses at the gene ends were 4 bases for V and 6 bases for J; bases not matched to a gene: 6. This CDR3 has 14 residues. Germline-derived CDR1 and CDR2 are MGHDK and SYGVNS. Study results and caveats: Low normalized clonal expansion also occurred in some nonresponding patients. At 0.1 to 3.0 mg/kg and by week 6, clonal expansion occurred in CD4+ and CD8+ blood T cells.

Material: CD4+ or CD8+ T cells sorted from blood, obtained in a trial of the OX40 agonist ivuxolimab. This receptor was identified in an adult with an advanced solid tumor such as melanoma, head and neck, liver or kidney cancer. The V and J genes are TRBV25-1 and TRBJ2-7, with 10 bases that match TRBD1. The CDR3 loop reads CASSAHGQGGEQYF. The CDR3 nucleotides read TGTGCCAGCAGTGCCCACGGACAGGGGGGCGAGCAGTACTTC.